This T cell receptor (beta chain) was captured by sequencing in a study of spatial heterogeneity in lung cancer. For this clonotype: Antigen: not known.

In the library, each TCR cDNA molecule bore its own unique molecular identifier. From the 5' RACE reads, TCRdb called clonotypes with MiXCR, one entry per CDR3 protein. The profile shows 75,000 to 85,000 distinct CDR3 sequences, around 21% of them singletons. CDR3 length: 13 residues. Germline V gene lookup returns CDR1 MNHNS and CDR2 SASEGT. The V gene lost 6 bases and the J gene lost 5 bases, with 13 bases spanning the gap. This sample's time point: sample taken at primary tumor resection. Unsorted samples of tumor, nontumor lung or frozen PBMC had their whole RNA sequenced. Whole-study results and caveats: Ubiquitous expanded tumor TCRs surfaced in blood more at resection than they did at follow-up.

The chain combines TRBV6-1 with TRBJ2-5; D is perhaps TRBD2 (6 bases). The clonotype originates from a male donor with early-stage non-small cell lung cancer. Specimen: PBMCs, collected at surgery. The CDR3: CASRGTGAETQYF. CDR3 DNA: TGTGCCAGCAGAGGGACGGGAGCGGAGACCCAGTACTTC.